This TCR beta chain was obtained from a study of cytomegalovirus exposure and HLA in healthy donors. Study-wide findings and caveats: As a later analysis showed, a missense DCLRE1C variant was linked to trimming of TCR beta V- and J-genes.

The donors (healthy individuals) were bone marrow donors. About this clone: Its antigen is still unknown.

In the PCR, 60 Vbeta and 13 Jbeta primers were used. Method: immunoSEQ multiplex PCR; TCRdb's copy keeps in-frame clones and lacks some. In the table there are about 140,000 clones, 75% to 80% of which are singletons. With 6 bases removed from V and 3 bases from J, the gap between germline ends came to 12 bases. The length of the CDR3 is 13 residues. Germline V gives CDR1 MNHEY, CDR2 SVGAGI. The TCR sequence derives from a young woman in good health and CMV-seropositive. The sample comprised PBMCs. The chain employs TRBV6-5 and TRBJ2-7, with TRBD1 as a possible D gene (6 bases). The CDR3 DNA is TGTGCCAGCAGGCCTACAGGGTTCTACGAGCAGTACTTC. It encodes CASRPTGFYEQYF.